This TCR beta chain was found in a study of PD-1 blockade in classical Hodgkin lymphoma. Notes on the study in general: CD4+ TCR diversity, unlike CD8+, climbed significantly by C4D1.

The V segment lost 6 bases and the J segment 6 bases; nucleotides outside the gene matches: 6. Germline CDR1 SGHAT, CDR2 FQNNGV. This CDR3 has 14 amino acids. Repertoires were generated with immunoSEQ multiplex PCR, while TCRdb's copy carries only in-frame clones and drops some. This repertoire shows 30,000 to 40,000 clones, about 82% found once; its top ten account for approximately 11%. After autologous stem cell transplantation all patients relapsed, and prior brentuximab vedotin exposure differed between cohorts. Concerning this clone: The antigen remains unidentified.

The sample consisted of peripheral blood mononuclear cells (PBMCs), taken at baseline. The rearrangement joins TRBV11-2 to TRBJ1-4, with 8 positions matching TRBD1. The receptor's source is a human donor with classical Hodgkin lymphoma. The CDR3 region is CASSLDRVYEKLFF. The CDR3 nucleotides read TGTGCCAGCAGTCTGGACAGGGTGTATGAAAAACTGTTTTTT. The variable domain in full, completed from reference TRBV11-2 and TRBJ1-4, reads EAGVAQSPRYKIIEKRQSVAFWCNPISGHATLYWYQQILGQGPKLLIQFQNNGVVDDSQLPKDRFSAERLKGVDSTLKIQPAKLEDSAVYLCASSLDRVYEKLFFGSGTQLSVL.